This paragraph covers one TCR beta chain sequence. No antigen is known for it. No quality values exist for individual bases; no much larger clone is one base distant. These data come from a study of T cell clones after liver transplantation (dated by TCRdb to about 2019). Regarding the study in general: ITN030ST, the source of the samples, was a randomized trial that attempted immunosuppression withdrawal within 2 years of liver transplantation. Donor-reactive T cell clones were identified by TCRbeta sequencing following a pre-transplant mixed lymphocyte reaction and were subsequently tracked in post-transplant blood. Third party-reactive TCRbeta sequences from pre-transplant MLRs were also identified as an antigen-independent comparator for donor-reactive sequences. Of the eight recipients, a few were HCV-positive, while the remaining recipients had been transplanted for non-autoimmune, non-viral indications. Until randomization at 12-24 months post-transplant, subjects were given standard immunosuppression, with no induction therapy. Tolerance meant complete immunosuppression withdrawal for at least one year without liver enzymes rising beyond twice the upper limit of normal. Blood samples were collected pre-transplant, then pre-randomization ahead of withdrawal, and finally post-randomization once withdrawal had either been completed or failed. The study cohort included 8 liver transplant recipients, of whom 3 were classified as tolerant and 5 as non-tolerant. The full study reports these points: Conclusions were preliminary, limited by small, heterogeneous patient numbers and non-standardized post-transplant time points. In two subjects, low numbers of available donor cells limited the measurable donor-reactive repertoire. Circulating donor-reactive CD4 TCRbeta sequences fell significantly post-transplant in most of the 8 subjects, irrespective of tolerance or HCV status. Donor-reactive sequences decreased more than third party-reactive sequences, which suggests partial antigen-specific deletion that was not related to withdrawal success. Because allograft tissue specimens were not available, migration of donor-reactive T cells into the graft, rather than deletion, may have occurred. After accounting for repertoire turnover, donor-reactive detection was significantly reduced in 7 of 8 subjects for CD4 and 8 of 8 for CD8.

High-throughput TCRbeta CDR3 sequencing of frozen genomic DNA was performed by immunoSEQ, with PCR amplification, mapping, bias correction and internal controls included. Processing in the source paper ran as follows. Productive rearrangements were retained, and unique TCRbeta sequences were defined by the CDR3 nucleotide sequence together with the V and J gene. Donor-reactive sequences required at least 5-fold expansion in CFSE-low cells versus unstimulated pre-transplant cells and at least 0.01% frequency. To ensure at least 90% detection power, minimum frequency thresholds were set for each subject based on that subject's lowest-template unstimulated sample. Jensen-Shannon divergence between the top 1000 TCRbeta sequences post-transplant and pre-transplant was used to measure repertoire turnover. Two-sided Fisher's exact tests were used to test for changes in how often donor-reactive sequences were detected. TCRdb took this table from immuneACCESS and kept in-frame rearrangements with V and J called. Such tables lack part of the clones; where checked against another copy, unresolved V genes explain under half of the gap, and the rest is unexplained. V and J calls and clone size are those listed in that table; D and trimming were worked out from the DNA. The sample records approximately 68,000 clones, 75% to 85% of which are singletons. Of the sample, 0.6% falls within the top ten clones.

This sample's time point label indicates: pre-transplant. Unstimulated PBMCs, after thawing, were stained for CD3, CD4 and CD8 and then FACS-sorted into CD3+CD4+ and CD3+CD8+ populations. All 8 studied subjects were randomized to withdrawal of immunosuppression. The Qiagen DNeasy Blood and Tissue Kit was used for isolation of genomic DNA. After removal of 5 bases from V and 1 base from J, the junction retains 7 bases not matched to a gene. The CDR3 runs 15 amino acids, cysteine and phenylalanine included. The read is trimmed to its CDR3 DNA, 45 bases read in frame from base 1. Reading the germline V gene gives CDR1 SGHTA and CDR2 FQGNSA.

The receptor was derived from a human donor who received a liver transplant. Specimen: CD4+ T cells from blood, collected before liver transplant. This receptor chain uses TRBV7-2 and TRBJ1-1; 7 bases in the middle match TRBD1. The CDR3 region reads CASSTRQGQNTEAFF. The nucleotide sequence is given as TGTGCCAGCAGCACCCGACAGGGCCAGAACACTGAAGCTTTCTTT.